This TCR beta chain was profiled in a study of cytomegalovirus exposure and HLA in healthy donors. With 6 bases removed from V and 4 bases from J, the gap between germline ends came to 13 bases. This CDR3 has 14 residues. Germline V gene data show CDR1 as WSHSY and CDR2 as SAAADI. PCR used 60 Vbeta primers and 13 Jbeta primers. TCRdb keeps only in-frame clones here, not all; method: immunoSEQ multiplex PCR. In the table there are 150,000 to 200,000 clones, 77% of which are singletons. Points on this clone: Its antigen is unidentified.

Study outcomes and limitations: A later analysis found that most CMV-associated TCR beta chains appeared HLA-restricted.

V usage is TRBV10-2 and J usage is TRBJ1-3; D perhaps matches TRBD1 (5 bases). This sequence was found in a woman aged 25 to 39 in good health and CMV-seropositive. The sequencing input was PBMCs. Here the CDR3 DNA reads TGCGCCAGCAGCGTCTCGGAGGGGGGAAACACCATATATTTT. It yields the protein CASSVSEGGNTIYF.